This T cell receptor beta chain originates from a study of T cell responses to AZD1222 COVID-19 vaccine (dated by TCRdb to the early 2020s). Background for the entire study: Because spike-specific TCR depth and breadth did not differ between the two schedules, AZD1222 recipients who got a second dose at roughly 4 weeks were pooled with those who got a second dose at roughly 12 weeks. Trial participants were enrolled by age into subgroups of 18-55, 56-69 and 70-plus years, and about 150, 27 and 61 TCR-sequenced participants, respectively, were included in these subgroups. A total of about 230 trial participants underwent TCR sequencing, of whom around 200 received two doses of AZD1222 and about 26 received two doses of the MenACWY control vaccine. Summary of the overall study and its limitations: Vaccine-associated CD4 TCRs spanned the whole spike protein, with dominant responses in regions 160-218 and 743-854. Reportedly, almost half of the unique spike-specific TCRs recognized epitopes lying outside the regions that are mutated in the B.1.351 and B.1.1.7 variants. The 56-69-year group was small, and its depth increase did not reach significance, likely because of low power. Participants were mostly white British and included more females than males, and it was suggested by the authors that clonal diversity may have been underestimated. Only five or six AZD1222 recipients were SARS-CoV-2 seropositive at baseline, limiting conclusions about previously exposed vaccinees. Because no samples from the day 14 peak response were available, repertoires could be characterized only after the peak T cell response. Spike-specific TCR breadth and depth rose significantly after two AZD1222 doses compared with day 0 and with MenACWY recipients.

Remarks on this clone: Its antigen is currently not known. Per-nucleotide qualities are absent, and no much larger clonotype sits a single base away.

In light of the paper, this sample's time point label describes: baseline before first vaccination. The vaccinee samples were drawn from two UK trials, COV001 and COV002, one of which was a single-blind randomized controlled phase 2/3 trial testing AZD1222 (ChAdOx1 nCoV-19) in healthy adults. For TCRbeta chain sequencing, PBMC samples from trial participants were taken at day 0 and at day 28 after the second dose. The CDR3 regions of human TCRbeta chains were analyzed by immunosequencing. Per the original workflow: TCRs in the repertoires were matched against a reference library of SARS-CoV-2-specific TCRs that had been generated with the MIRA antigen-specificity platform. Breadth meant the fraction of unique TCRs that were SARS-CoV-2-associated, whereas depth meant the fraction of total T cells that were SARS-CoV-2-associated. Using the MIRA data, each spike-specific TCR was mapped to the spike region that the TCR reacts to and placed in a CD4 or CD8 class. Log10-transformed breadth and depth values were compared by one-way ANOVA with Sidak's multiple comparisons tests. TCRdb limited this immuneACCESS table to in-frame rearrangements with V and J called. A share of clones is missing; checked studies link under half to unresolved V genes, and the rest is unexplained. V, J and clone size derive from that table, while D and trimming were established from the DNA sequence. The sample table contains around 140,000 clones; only one count was recorded for 80% to 90% of them. The leading ten clones occupy 5.1% of the sample.

The sequence was obtained from an adult in good health. Sample: peripheral blood, taken on day 0 of AZD1222 vaccination.

The base sequence is TGTGCCTGGGCAGGGGCCGGAGGTTCCTATAATTCACCCCTCCACTTT. This yields the protein CAWAGAGGSYNSPLHF. Here the chain combines TRBV30 and TRBJ1-6; a tentative D match to TRBD1 spans 6 bases. Per the germline V gene (reference sequence), GTSNPN is the CDR1 and SVGIG is the CDR2. The junction shows trimming of 5 bases on V and 1 base on J, plus 15 bases between the germline ends. The CDR3 numbers 16 residues from cysteine through phenylalanine. The CDR3 DNA has 48 bases and is translated from base 1.